Reported below is one T cell receptor (beta chain). Data came from immunoSEQ multiplex PCR; TCRdb stores just in-frame clones and leaves some out. This sample has about 410,000 clones, with approximately 86% found just once. Noted treatment: roughly 20 received Ad26.COV2.S at low or high dose, single or two shots; about 5 received placebo; per-sample allocation not given. Each sample was drawn 63 days after the first injection (of vaccine or placebo). This sample is part of a study of Ad26.COV2.S vaccination and SARS-CoV-2 variants. Study-wide background: The vaccine Ad26.COV2.S was put into the muscle once, or twice with 56 days between.

The V gene lost 1 base and the J gene lost 2 bases, with 17 bases spanning the gap. The CDR3 length is 17 residues. Germline V CDR1 and CDR2: MGHRA, YSYEKL. The sequencing used peripheral blood, collected in a trial of Ad26.COV2.S vaccine versus placebo. This clonotype was obtained from a person aged 18-65 years who received the Ad26.COV2.S COVID-19 vaccine or a placebo. The V and J genes are TRBV4-1 and TRBJ2-5, with D uncertain. CDR3 in amino acids: CASSQAPLSELQETQYF. The CDR3 region has the DNA TGCGCCAGCAGCCAAGCTCCCCTTTCTGAGCTTCAAGAGACCCAGTACTTC.